The 27 T cell receptor beta chains listed next were all sequenced from one sample in a study of human T cells and chemical hapten exposure (dated by TCRdb to the early 2020s). Read against the paper, the sample's time point label means: patch test 2, 6 weeks after DPC sensitization. The treatment or condition tag for this specimen amounts to: therapeutic diphenylcyclopropenone sensitization with weekly scalp DPC. Libraries were made using RACE. The instrument was a NextSeq 500. TCRdb reworked the public reads: Q25 trimming with fastp, MiXCR clone assembly, productive beta chains retained. Rows are combined by CDR3 protein, so each entry shows the most common genes and DNA. The sample contains 110,000 to 150,000 distinct CDR3 sequences, about 12% of them found a single time. Under 1.5% of the sample lies in the top ten. This specimen was whole blood, taken in connection with sensitization to the hapten diphenylcyclopropenone (DPC). These receptors all come from a woman in her forties or fifties with alopecia areata. Some clones in this sample may be carry-over from other donors' samples.

In its sample, this clonotype was seen a few times. The chain recombines TRBV6-2 or TRBV6-3 with TRBJ2-7; the match to TRBD1 covers 9 bases. The V and J ends lost 6 bases and 2 bases, in that order; junction bases with no gene match: 11. This CDR3 region has 16 residues. Germline V gene lookup returns CDR1 MNHEY and CDR2 SVGEGT. Here the CDR3 DNA reads TGTGCCAGCAGCACCCCGACAGGGGGGATACCCTACGAGCAGTACTTC. Its translation is CASSTPTGGIPYEQYF.

The gene calls are TRBV7-2 and TRBJ2-1; maybe TRBD1 (5 bases). The CDR3 contains 11 residues. CDR1 and CDR2 from the germline V gene are SGHTA and FQGNSA. V was pared by 5 bases and J by 10 bases, with 9 bases between. The CDR3, as DNA: TGTGCCAGCAGCAGGGGCCCGGAGCAGTTCTTC. Encoded protein: CASSRGPEQFF.

The rearrangement joins TRBV7-2 to TRBJ2-2; a possible D gene is TRBD2 (6 bases). V shed 3 bases and J shed 5 bases, with 7 bases lying between them. This CDR3 spans 13 amino acids. Germline CDR1 and CDR2: SGHTA and FQGNSA. Here the CDR3 reads CASSFAGTGELFF. DNA for the CDR3: TGTGCCAGCAGCTTCGCGGGAACCGGGGAGCTGTTTTTT.

The V gene is TRBV28, the J gene TRBJ2-7; D unresolved. The CDR3 has 16 residues. The V gene lost 2 bases and the J gene lost 0 bases, with 14 bases spanning the gap. Germline assignment: CDR1 MDHEN and CDR2 SYDVKM. CDR3 residues: CASSLAAAPDSYEQYF. DNA of the CDR3: TGTGCCAGCAGTTTAGCTGCCGCCCCGGACTCCTACGAGCAGTACTTC.

The sample holds a few counts of this clonotype. This sequence joins TRBV29-1 and TRBJ1-1; D may be TRBD1 (6 bases). Deletions cut 6 bases from V and 1 base from J, with 21 bases between. The CDR3 covers 16 residues. CDR1 and CDR2 (germline): SQVTM, ANQGSEA. The CDR3 DNA reads TGCAGCGTCGGCGGTCCAGGGGCCCCCAGGAACACTGAAGCTTTCTTT. Residues: CSVGGPGAPRNTEAFF.

This clonotype turned up a few times. The V gene is TRBV20-1, the J gene TRBJ1-1, with 8 bases aligning to TRBD1. Germline lookup yields CDR1 DFQATT and CDR2 SNEGSKA (reference sequence). The CDR3 extends over 16 amino acids. V shed 3 bases, J shed 1 base, and the junction held 10 bases outside the gene matches. CDR3 sequence: CSASPPTGAWNTEAFF. The CDR3 DNA is TGCAGTGCTAGCCCCCCGACAGGGGCTTGGAACACTGAAGCTTTCTTT.

The sample holds many counts of this clonotype. V gene TRBV12-3 or TRBV12-4 combines with J gene TRBJ2-1; D remains unclear. Between the trimmed V and J ends, which lost 3 bases and 7 bases, there was a span of 1 base. The CDR3 consists of 10 residues. The CDR3 nucleotides read TGTGCCAGCAGTTTTAATGAGCAGTTCTTC. Translation: CASSFNEQFF.

This clonotype occurred many times. This chain connects TRBV27 to TRBJ2-1; no clear D gene. Trimming removed 3 bases at V and 9 bases at J, with 9 bases between. Germline V gene sequence: CDR1 MNHEY, CDR2 SMNVEV (reference sequence). The CDR3 length is 12 residues. The DNA for the CDR3 is TGTGCCAGCAGTTTCCAAGCAGGTGAGCAGTTCTTC. Residues: CASSFQAGEQFF.

The rearrangement joins TRBV3-1 to TRBJ2-7; 8 nucleotides agree with TRBD2. The CDR3 runs 15 residues. Losses at the gene ends were 4 bases for V and 3 bases for J; bases not matched to a gene: 8. Germline CDR1 is LGHDT and CDR2 is YNNKEL (reference sequence). This chain's CDR3 is CASSRRSTSVYEQYF. The CDR3 DNA follows: TGTGCCAGCAGCCGTCGGTCGACTAGCGTCTACGAGCAGTACTTC.

This clonotype was counted many times. The CDR3 DNA is TGTGCCTGGACGGACAGTCACTATGGCTACACCTTC. It specifies CAWTDSHYGYTF. The chain recombines TRBV30 with TRBJ1-2, with D perhaps matching TRBD1 (6 bases). This CDR3 region has 12 residues. The germline V and J ends were trimmed by 4 bases and 3 bases, with 9 bases remaining between them. The germline gives CDR1 GTSNPN, CDR2 SVGIG (reference sequence).

V gene TRBV7-3 combines with J gene TRBJ2-1, with D maybe TRBD2 (5 bases). V was cut by 2 bases and J by 2 bases, with 13 bases left in between. CDR1 SGHTA and CDR2 FQGTGA come from the germline V gene. The CDR3 has 16 amino acids. The CDR3 sequence: CASSLYPAVTYNEQFF. The DNA of the CDR3 is TGTGCCAGCAGCTTATACCCAGCGGTCACCTACAATGAGCAGTTCTTC.

In this sample, this clonotype turned up a few times. V usage is TRBV14 and J usage is TRBJ1-3; 8 nucleotides agree with TRBD1. Germline loops: CDR1 SGHDN, CDR2 FVKESK. V shed 6 bases, J shed 0 bases, and the junction held 4 bases outside the gene matches. The CDR3 runs 15 residues. CDR3 sequence reads: CASSRTGTSGNTIYF. For the CDR3, the DNA is TGTGCCAGCAGTCGGACAGGGACCTCTGGAAACACCATATATTTT.

This clonotype was seen at least ten times. The chain is built from TRBV12-3 or TRBV12-4 and TRBJ1-2; no definite D call. V gave up 8 bases and J gave up 4 bases, with 17 bases separating them. There are 14 residues in the CDR3. CDR3 coding DNA: TGTGCCAGCCGGCTCAGCGAGGCTGCCTATGGCTACACCTTC. Residues: CASRLSEAAYGYTF.

About this clonotype: A read error may be the cause here, since a much bigger clone is one base away. The V gene is TRBV5-8, the J gene TRBJ2-1; TRBD2 aligns across 9 bases. The CDR3 runs 15 residues. In germline, CDR1 is SGHTS, CDR2 YDEGEE. The CDR3 here is CASSLWLAGPYDQFF. In DNA, the CDR3 is TGTGCCAGCAGCTTGTGGCTAGCGGGACCTTATGACCAGTTCTTC. The full variable domain, completed using reference TRBV5-8 and TRBJ2-1, is EAGVTQSPTHLIKTRGQQATLRCSPISGHTSVYWYQQALGLGLQFLLWYDEGEERNRGNFPPRFSGRQFPNYSSELNVNALELEDSALYLCASSLWLAGPYDQFFGPGTRLTVL.

This clonotype was seen a handful of times. The chain recombines TRBV2 with TRBJ2-2; D call uncertain. The CDR3 is 15 amino acids. Germline assignment: CDR1 SNHLY and CDR2 FYNNEI. Trimming left V 3 bases short and J 1 base short, with 9 bases between. For the CDR3, the DNA is TGTGCCAGCAGTGAGATAGCAGTGAACACCGGGGAGCTGTTTTTT. It is translated as CASSEIAVNTGELFF.

This clonotype was counted a few times. This chain joins TRBV7-9 and TRBJ2-5; D not resolved. V dropped 5 bases and J dropped 5 bases, with 9 bases sitting between them. CDR1 and CDR2 (germline): SEHNR, FQNEAQ (reference sequence). The CDR3 is 12 residues long. The CDR3: CASSGIKETQYF. The CDR3 coding sequence is TGTGCCAGCAGCGGCATAAAGGAGACCCAGTACTTC. Complete variable domain (other parts from reference TRBV7-9 and TRBJ2-5): DTGVSQNPRHKITKRGQNVTFRCDPISEHNRLYWYRQTLGQGPEFLTYFQNEAQLEKSRLLSDRFSAERPKGSFSTLEIQRTEQGDSAMYLCASSGIKETQYFGPGTRLLVL.

This clonotype has just a few counts. The chain has TRBV5-1 and TRBJ1-5; weak D call: TRBD1 (5 bases). This CDR3 is built from 15 residues. Per the germline V gene, CDR1 is SGHRS and CDR2 is YFSETQ. V was pared by 0 bases and J by 4 bases, with 11 bases between. The CDR3 bases are TGCGCCAGCAGCTTGGCCCCGACAGCTAATCAGCCCCAGCATTTT. Amino acids: CASSLAPTANQPQHF.

V is TRBV24-1 and J is TRBJ2-2, with TRBD2 matching 11 bases. V dropped 3 bases and J dropped 5; count of bases not matched to a gene: 10. Germline CDR1 and CDR2: KGHDR and SFDVKD. The CDR3 totals 18 residues. The chain's CDR3 is CATSDPNTSGRGTGELFF. The CDR3 DNA follows: TGTGCCACCAGTGATCCCAATACTAGCGGGAGAGGGACCGGGGAGCTGTTTTTT.

The sample holds a few counts of this clonotype. This rearrangement joins TRBV7-8 to TRBJ2-3, with TRBD2 matching 8 bases. The germline CDR1 and CDR2 sequences are SGHVS and FQNEAQ. CDR3 size: 16 residues. Germline trimming cut 6 bases from V and 4 bases from J; bases unmatched to any gene: 12. The CDR3 DNA is TGTGCCAGCAGTCCCAGGATTAGCGGGAACTCAGATACGCAGTATTTT. Encoded protein: CASSPRISGNSDTQYF.

V and J are TRBV6-1 and TRBJ2-5; the D gene is possibly TRBD2 (6 bases). CDR3 size: 13 residues. CDR1 and CDR2 (germline): MNHNS, SASEGT. V was clipped by 4 bases and J by 6 bases, with 12 bases between them. CDR3 sequence: CASSGASDKTQYF. For the CDR3, the DNA is TGTGCCAGCAGTGGGGCTAGCGATAAGACCCAGTACTTC.

This sequence joins TRBV7-2 and TRBJ1-2, with 9 positions matching TRBD1. The CDR3 runs to 18 residues. From germline, CDR1 is SGHTA and CDR2 FQGNSA. V lost 6 bases and J lost 1; bases outside the gene matches: 15. The CDR3 loop reads CASSYGPSTGGLNYGYTF. CDR3 sequence (DNA): TGTGCCAGCAGTTATGGCCCGTCAACAGGGGGCCTTAACTATGGCTACACCTTC.

Ten or more counts support this clonotype. The chain employs TRBV7-9 and TRBJ1-6, with D perhaps matching TRBD1 (5 bases). This CDR3 has 16 residues. From germline, CDR1 is SEHNR and CDR2 FQNEAQ (reference sequence). V dropped 5 bases and J dropped 5 bases, with 16 bases sitting between them. The CDR3 bases are TGTGCCAGCAGCCCTCTCGGGGCCACGAATAATTCACCCCTCCACTTT. Protein: CASSPLGATNNSPLHF.

The chain recombines TRBV14 with TRBJ2-3, with no clear D. From germline, CDR1 is SGHDN and CDR2 FVKESK. The germline V and J ends were trimmed by 4 bases and 0 bases, with 14 bases remaining between them. CDR3 size: 16 residues. CDR3 in DNA: TGTGCCAGCAGCCCTCTCGGCCATCTTAGCACAGATACGCAGTATTTT. Its translation: CASSPLGHLSTDTQYF.

This clonotype was detected a few times. The rearrangement uses TRBV12-3 or TRBV12-4 and TRBJ1-5; 7 bases agree with TRBD1. The CDR3 is made up of 15 amino acids. V was clipped by 6 bases and J by 3 bases; unmatched bases: 8. CDR3 sequence (DNA): TGTGCCAGCAGCCTGGGACAGCTCACCAATCAGCCCCAGCATTTT. Encoded protein: CASSLGQLTNQPQHF.

This clonotype has a handful of counts. The chain couples TRBV19 to TRBJ2-7; 8 nucleotides align to TRBD1. J was trimmed by 2 bases and V by 10 bases; bases with no gene match: 10. The CDR3 contains 14 residues. The germline V gene has CDR1 LNHDA and CDR2 SQIVND (reference sequence). The CDR3 region has the DNA TGTGCCACCAGTCCAGGGGGCTTTCCCTACGAGCAGTACTTC. This gives the protein CATSPGGFPYEQYF.

This clonotype was seen repeatedly, ten times or more. The CDR3 region is CSARDGGHPEAFF. In DNA, the CDR3 is TGCAGTGCTAGAGATGGGGGGCACCCTGAAGCTTTCTTT. V gene TRBV20-1 combines with J gene TRBJ1-1; D is perhaps TRBD1 (6 bases). Germline CDR1 is DFQATT and CDR2 is SNEGSKA (reference sequence). The CDR3 consists of 13 residues. The V end lost 0 bases, the J end lost 6 bases, and 11 bases lay between the germline ends.

This clonotype came up a few times. This sequence joins TRBV29-1 and TRBJ2-7; 7 nucleotides agree with TRBD1. The V segment lost 7 bases and the J segment 6 bases; nucleotides outside the gene matches: 15. The CDR3 extends over 14 amino acids. Germline values: CDR1 SQVTM, CDR2 ANQGSEA. This CDR3 is CSALLPTGRGEQYF. CDR3 coding DNA: TGCAGCGCCCTCCTCCCGACAGGGCGAGGCGAGCAGTACTTC.